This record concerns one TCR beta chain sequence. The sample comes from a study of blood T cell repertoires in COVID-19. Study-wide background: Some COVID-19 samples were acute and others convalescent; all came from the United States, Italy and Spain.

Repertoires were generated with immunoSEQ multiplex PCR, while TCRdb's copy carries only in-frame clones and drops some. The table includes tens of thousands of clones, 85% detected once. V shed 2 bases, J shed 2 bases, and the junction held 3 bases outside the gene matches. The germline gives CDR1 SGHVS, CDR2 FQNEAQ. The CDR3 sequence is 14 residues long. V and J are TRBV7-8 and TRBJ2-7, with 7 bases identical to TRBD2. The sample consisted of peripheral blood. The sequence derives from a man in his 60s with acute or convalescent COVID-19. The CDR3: CASSLREGTYEQYF. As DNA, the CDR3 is TGTGCCAGCAGCTTAAGGGAGGGAACCTACGAGCAGTACTTC.